This T cell receptor (beta chain) was identified during a study of T cell responses to AZD1222 COVID-19 vaccine. As for this clone: Its antigen is unidentified.

The germline CDR1 and CDR2 sequences are SGHVS and FQNEAQ. V gave up 4 bases and J gave up 4 bases; unmatched junction bases: 4. This CDR3 spans 14 amino acids. Data came from immunoSEQ multiplex PCR; TCRdb stores just in-frame clones and leaves some out. This table has under 200,000 clones, over 90% appearing once. Findings and caveats of the study: Just six AZD1222 recipients were seropositive at baseline. Vaccine-associated CD4 TCRs ranged over spike, dominating at 160-218 and 743-854.

V usage is TRBV7-8 and J usage is TRBJ2-1, with 7 bases lining up with TRBD2. The sequence derives from an adult in good health. Sample: peripheral blood, taken on day 0 of AZD1222 vaccination. Here the CDR3 DNA reads TGTGCCAGCAGCTCGGGGGGTCCTTACAATGAGCAGTTCTTC. It codes for CASSSGGPYNEQFF.